Below are 2 T cell receptor beta chains sequenced from a single sample in a study of identical twins. TCRdb processed the 5' RACE reads anew with MiXCR; each CDR3 protein has one entry. The table records about 450,000 distinct CDR3 sequences, about 18% of them present only once. Sequenced: naive T cells sorted from blood. The receptor source for this set is a man aged 50-60 years in good health.

This clonotype has ten or more counts. The J gene is TRBJ1-1, the V gene TRBV6-5; TRBD1 matches at 10 bases. J lost 8 bases, V lost 5 bases, and 11 bases had no gene match. Per the germline V gene, CDR1 is MNHEY and CDR2 is SVGAGI. The CDR3 loop spans 15 amino acids. CDR3 protein: CASSHGGQGTSEAFF. The DNA of the CDR3 is TGTGCCAGCAGTCACGGGGGACAGGGGACCTCAGAAGCTTTCTTT.

V usage is TRBV6-2 or TRBV6-3 and J usage is TRBJ2-2; no clear D gene. This CDR3 is 14 amino acids long. Germline CDR1 is MNHEY and CDR2 is SVGEGT. Trimming removed 2 bases at V and 2 bases at J, with 6 bases between. The CDR3 here is CASSYVSNTGELFF. CDR3 DNA sequence: TGTGCCAGCAGTTACGTCAGCAACACCGGGGAGCTGTTTTTT.